Presented here are 20 T cell receptor beta chains from one specimen sequenced in a study of molecular identifiers for immune sequencing clone quantification. TCRdb re-analysed the PCR reads in MiXCR, keeping a single row per CDR3 protein. The table has approximately 680,000 distinct CDR3 sequences, about 25% seen once; the top ten hold 0.78%. Sequenced sample: naive CD8+ T cells from blood, with Jurkat cell RNA spiked in. The subset denotes: FACS-sorted CD8+CD4-CCR7+CD45RA+ naive T cells. Every receptor here comes from a human donor in good health. Some libraries in this study had Jurkat cell RNA spiked in.

Concerning this clonotype itself: A much larger clonotype is one base distant, so this may be a read error. This chain joins TRBV28 and TRBJ2-3; the D is unclear. The CDR3 covers 17 residues. The germline V gene encodes CDR1 MDHEN and CDR2 SYDVKM. The CDR3 region has the DNA TGTGCCAGCAGACCAACCCTGTGGGTCGGTGGCACAGATACGCGGTATTTT. Amino acid sequence: CASRPTLWVGGTDTRYF.

About this clonotype itself: Just one base apart from a much larger clone, this may be a read error. The V gene is TRBV7-9, the J gene TRBJ2-7, with 7 bases identical to TRBD2. The trim removed 4 bases at V and 6 bases at J, leaving 15 bases unmatched. The CDR3 loop spans 16 amino acids. Germline CDR1 SEHNR, CDR2 FQNEAQ (reference sequence). The CDR3 nucleotides are TGTGCCAGCAGCTCCAAAACCCTCAGCGGGGAGGTCGAGCAGTACTTC. This gives the protein CASSSKTLSGEVEQYF.

This clonotype showed up many times. V usage is TRBV21-1 and J usage is TRBJ2-7; TRBD1, the table's D call, was not compared with the DNA. TRBV21-1 is a known pseudogene. The CDR3 extends over 13 amino acids. The CDR3 spells CASSTWDSLEQYF. In DNA, the CDR3 is TGTGCCAGCAGCACCTGGGACAGTTTAGAGCAGTACTTC.

This clonotype occurred a few times. The rearrangement uses TRBV28 and TRBJ1-1; D not certain. V shed 6 bases and J shed 5 bases, with 25 bases lying between them. Per the germline V gene, CDR1 is MDHEN and CDR2 is SYDVKM. CDR3 size: 17 residues. The CDR3 here is CASSYRGGVVSGTEAFF. The CDR3 nucleotides are TGTGCCAGCAGCTACCGAGGCGGGGTGGTTTCGGGAACTGAAGCTTTCTTT.

This clonotype was picked up many times. The V and J genes are TRBV30 and TRBJ1-1; no definite D call. Per the germline V gene, CDR1 is GTSNPN and CDR2 is SVGIG (reference sequence). The CDR3 has 13 residues. Trimming removed 2 bases at V and 3 bases at J, with 10 bases between. Written as DNA, the CDR3 is TGTGCCTGGAGTAGGCTCCATGACACTGAAGCTTTCTTT. This gives the protein CAWSRLHDTEAFF.

On this clonotype itself: At one end the junction does not follow the germline gene, possibly because of a read error. V gene TRBV4-3 combines with J gene TRBJ1-2; no clear D gene. Germline lookup yields CDR1 LGHNA and CDR2 YSLEER. The CDR3 runs to 15 residues. CDR3 amino acids: CASSQERSAPLGSPF. The CDR3 DNA is TGCGCCAGCAGCCAAGAGCGCAGTGCTCCCCTTGGCTCCCCCTTC.

With regard to this clonotype: Just one base apart from a much larger clone, this may be a read error. The V gene is TRBV5-6, the J gene TRBJ1-2, with D tentatively TRBD1 (6 bases). The V end lost 7 bases, the J end lost 4 bases, and 14 bases lay between the germline ends. The CDR3 totals 13 residues. Germline V gene lookup returns CDR1 SGHDT and CDR2 YYEEEE. The CDR3 is CASAGARAYGYTF. The DNA of the CDR3 is TGTGCCAGCGCGGGGGCTCGGGCCTATGGCTACACCTTC.

This clonotype was detected many times. The rearrangement uses TRBV29-1 and TRBJ2-3; the match to TRBD1 covers 10 bases. V dropped 4 bases and J dropped 5; count of bases not matched to a gene: 9. The CDR3 runs 15 residues. CDR1 and CDR2 (germline): SQVTM, ANQGSEA. CDR3: CSVGHPGQGIDTQYF. Here the CDR3 DNA reads TGCAGCGTTGGGCACCCGGGACAGGGGATAGATACGCAGTATTTT.

This clonotype occurred a few times. With a much larger clone just one base away, this may be a read error. V is TRBV7-6 and J is TRBJ1-1; D gene ambiguous. There are 13 residues in the CDR3. Looked up from germline, CDR1 is SGHVS and CDR2 is FNYEAQ. This chain's CDR3 is CASSLAISTVAFF. CDR3 nucleotides: TGTGCCAGCAGCTTAGCAATCTCGACTGTAGCTTTCTTT. Drawing the rest from reference TRBV7-6 and TRBJ1-1, the complete variable domain is GAGVSQSPRYKVTKRGQDVALRCDPISGHVSLYWYRQALGQGPEFLTYFNYEAQQDKSGLPNDRFSAERPEGSISTLTIQRTEQRDSAMYRCASSLAISTVAFFGQGTRLTVV.

This rearrangement joins TRBV19 to TRBJ2-5, with unresolved D. CDR1 is LNHDA, CDR2 SQIVND, per germline (reference sequence). The ends were cut back, 5 bases at V and 5 bases at J, with 15 bases in the middle. CDR3 length: 14 amino acids. The CDR3 region is CASSDPGLEETQYF. The CDR3 DNA sequence: TGTGCCAGTAGTGACCCCGGTTTGGAGGAGACCCAGTACTTC.

To note about this clonotype: This may be a read error, as it is one base from a much larger clone. The chain has TRBV7-9 and TRBJ1-5; TRBD1 might be the D (5 bases). Germline CDR1 and CDR2: SEHNR and FQNEAQ (reference sequence). This CDR3 comprises 15 residues. The CDR3 sequence: CASSPLGGPNQPRHF. CDR3 bases: TGTGCCAGCAGCCCCCTGGGGGGACCAAATCAGCCCCGGCATTTT.

The CDR3 region has the DNA TGCGCCAGCAGCTGGTGGGGGGCAGGCACTGAAGCTTTCTTT. Amino acid sequence: CASSWWGAGTEAFF. The chain recombines TRBV5-1 with TRBJ1-1; D perhaps matches TRBD1 (6 bases). There are 14 residues in the CDR3. The germline CDR1 and CDR2 sequences are SGHRS and YFSETQ. V was clipped by 3 bases and J by 4 bases, with 13 bases between them.

This clonotype has ten or more counts. This rearrangement joins TRBV11-2 to TRBJ2-3; TRBD2 aligns across 11 bases. V shed 6 bases, J shed 4 bases, and the junction held 6 bases outside the gene matches. Germline CDR1 SGHAT, CDR2 FQNNGV. This CDR3 region has 15 residues. CDR3 DNA sequence: TGTGCCAGCAGATTGACTAGCGGGAACTCAGATACGCAGTATTTT. Encoded protein: CASRLTSGNSDTQYF.

The sample holds many counts of this clonotype. The V call is TRBV20-1, the J call TRBJ2-7; the match to TRBD2 covers 7 bases. The CDR3 extends over 13 amino acids. CDR1 is DFQATT, CDR2 SNEGSKA, per germline (reference sequence). V dropped 3 bases and J dropped 1; count of bases not matched to a gene: 3. The CDR3 nucleotides are TGCAGTGCTAGTCTAGCGGATTCCTACGAGCAGTACTTC. Translation: CSASLADSYEQYF.

The genes are TRBV14 and TRBJ1-1; D ambiguous. The CDR3 runs 15 residues. Germline CDR1 is SGHDN and CDR2 is FVKESK. The V end lost 1 base, the J end lost 4 bases, and 13 bases lay between the germline ends. The CDR3 DNA is TGTGCCAGCAGCCAAGGGTCGGCGGAACCCACTGAAGCTTTCTTT. Translating it yields CASSQGSAEPTEAFF.

Worth noting for this clonotype: This may arise from a read error, as a much more abundant clone is one base away. The chain couples TRBV7-2 to TRBJ2-5; 7 bases fit TRBD1. Germline V gene sequence: CDR1 SGHTA, CDR2 FQGNSA. J was trimmed by 9 bases and V by 5 bases; bases with no gene match: 6. The CDR3 spans 12 residues. The CDR3 spells CASSAQGEPQYF. The DNA for the CDR3 is TGTGCCAGCAGCGCGCAGGGGGAGCCCCAGTACTTC.

With respect to this clonotype: It may be a read error: a sequence one base away is much more abundant. The rearrangement joins TRBV6-2 or TRBV6-3 to TRBJ1-5; D gene unclear. V lost 4 bases to trimming and J lost 6 bases, with 7 bases between them. The CDR3 covers 12 residues. In germline, CDR1 is MNHEY, CDR2 SVGEGT. CDR3 bases: TGTGCCAGCAGTTCCCTTTTTCAGCCCCAGCATTTT. Encoded protein: CASSSLFQPQHF.

On this clonotype: It may be a read error: a sequence one base away is much more abundant. The chain has TRBV12-3 or TRBV12-4 and TRBJ1-2; no reliable D call. The CDR3 runs 14 residues. CDR3 sequence: CASTLLAAGPGYTF. Written as DNA, the CDR3 is TGTGCCAGCACTTTACTGGCCGCCGGACCTGGCTACACCTTC.

The rearrangement links TRBV5-6 to TRBJ2-7, with 7 bases lining up with TRBD1. The CDR3 sequence is 14 residues long. The trim removed 2 bases at V and 3 bases at J, leaving 5 bases unmatched. CDR1 is SGHDT and CDR2 is YYEEEE in the germline V gene. The CDR3 coding sequence is TGTGCCAGCAGCTTCAGGGGGACACTCTACGAGCAGTACTTC. This translates into CASSFRGTLYEQYF.

This clonotype was seen repeatedly, ten times or more. The chain's CDR3 is CSAATGGEMQETQYF. CDR3 coding DNA: TGCAGTGCTGCGACTGGCGGGGAAATGCAAGAGACCCAGTACTTC. This chain joins TRBV20-1 and TRBJ2-5; D perhaps matches TRBD2 (6 bases). The CDR3 totals 15 residues. V lost 5 bases, J lost 2 bases, and 18 bases lay in between. In germline, CDR1 is DFQATT, CDR2 SNEGSKA (reference sequence).